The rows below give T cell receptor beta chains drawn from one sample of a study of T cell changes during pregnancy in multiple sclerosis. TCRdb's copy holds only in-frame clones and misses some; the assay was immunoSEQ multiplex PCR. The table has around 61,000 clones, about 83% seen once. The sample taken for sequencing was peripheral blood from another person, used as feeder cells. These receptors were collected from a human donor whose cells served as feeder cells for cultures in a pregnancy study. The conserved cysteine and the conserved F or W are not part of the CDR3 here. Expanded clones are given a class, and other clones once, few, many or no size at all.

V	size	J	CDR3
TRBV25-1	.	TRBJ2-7	ASSENAGRQQY
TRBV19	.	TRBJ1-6	ASSTTGGWSDNSPLH
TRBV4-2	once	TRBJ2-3	ASSQGTSADTQY
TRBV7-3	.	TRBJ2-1	ASSLTGREYNEQF
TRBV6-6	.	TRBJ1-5	ASSYSSAPQQPQH
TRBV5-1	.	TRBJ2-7	ASTDPSASSYEQY
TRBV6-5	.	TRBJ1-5	ASSYTAAYSNQPQH
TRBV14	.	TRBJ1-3	ASSKTAAPVGNTIY
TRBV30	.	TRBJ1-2	AWSGAGGRDGYT
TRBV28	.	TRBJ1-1	ASSPGTGNTEAF
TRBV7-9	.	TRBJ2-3	ASSLGGPDTQY
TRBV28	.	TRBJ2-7	ASSLLLLGHPVYEQY
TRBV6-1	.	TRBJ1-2	ASSDPSRPEYYGYT
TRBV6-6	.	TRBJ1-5	ASSLTGAGGQPQH